This T cell receptor beta chain was retrieved from a study of Graves' ophthalmopathy and Graves' hyperthyroidism. Study results and limitations: Sensitivity of 65% to 71% and specificity of 72% to 80% were achieved by the model that predicted ophthalmopathy progression.

This clonotype was recorded at least ten times. Its antigen is not identified. The authors amplified TCR beta CDR3 regions from RNA transcripts. First-round RT-PCR used HTBI primers; second-round multiplex PCR followed. TCRdb processed the multiplex PCR reads anew with MiXCR; each CDR3 protein has one entry. Of 620,000 or so distinct CDR3 sequences in the sample, 22% were seen once. Looked up from germline, CDR1 is MDHEN and CDR2 is SYDVKM. This CDR3 has 13 residues. The V end was cut by 7 bases, the J end by 4 bases, with 13 bases between. Orbital computed tomography and thyroid ultrasound, along with TRAb, serum thyroxine and clinical symptoms, underpinned diagnosis. The authors isolated PBMCs from more than 9 ml of fresh peripheral blood.

The gene calls are TRBV28 and TRBJ1-1; D ambiguous. Sequencing was done on a sample of peripheral blood. The sequence was obtained from a woman between 18 and 29 years old with stable Graves' hyperthyroidism. Some clones in this sample may be carry-over from other donors' samples. The CDR3 here is CASTQPFPTEAFF. The CDR3 nucleotides read TGTGCCAGCACTCAACCATTCCCCACTGAAGCTTTCTTT.